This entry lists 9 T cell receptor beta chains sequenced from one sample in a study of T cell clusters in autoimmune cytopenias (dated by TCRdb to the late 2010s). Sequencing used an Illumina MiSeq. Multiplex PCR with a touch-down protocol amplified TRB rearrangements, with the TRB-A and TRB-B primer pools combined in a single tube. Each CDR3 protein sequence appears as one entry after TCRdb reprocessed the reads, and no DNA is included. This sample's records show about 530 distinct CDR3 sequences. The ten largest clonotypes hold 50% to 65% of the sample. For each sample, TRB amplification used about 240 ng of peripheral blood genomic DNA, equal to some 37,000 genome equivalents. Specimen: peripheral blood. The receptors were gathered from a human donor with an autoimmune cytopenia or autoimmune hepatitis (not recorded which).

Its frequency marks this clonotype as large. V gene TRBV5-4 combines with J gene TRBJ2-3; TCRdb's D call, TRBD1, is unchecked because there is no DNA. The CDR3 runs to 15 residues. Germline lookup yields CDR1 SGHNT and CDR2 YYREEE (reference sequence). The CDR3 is CASSLGGDGTDTQYF. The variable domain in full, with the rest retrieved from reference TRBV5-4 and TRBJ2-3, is ETGVTQSPTHLIKTRGQQVTLRCSSQSGHNTVSWYQQALGQGPQFIFQYYREEENGRGNFPPRFSGLQFPNYSSELNVNALELDDSALYLCASSLGGDGTDTQYFGPGTRLTVL.

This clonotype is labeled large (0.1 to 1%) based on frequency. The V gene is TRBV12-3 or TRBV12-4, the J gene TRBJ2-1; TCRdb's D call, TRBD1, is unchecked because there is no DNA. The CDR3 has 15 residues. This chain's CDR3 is CASSSQGYSYNEQFF.

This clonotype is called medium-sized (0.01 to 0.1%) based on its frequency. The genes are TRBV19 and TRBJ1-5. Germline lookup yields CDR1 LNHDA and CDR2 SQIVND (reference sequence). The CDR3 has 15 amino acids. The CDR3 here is CASSIGHSSNQPQHF.

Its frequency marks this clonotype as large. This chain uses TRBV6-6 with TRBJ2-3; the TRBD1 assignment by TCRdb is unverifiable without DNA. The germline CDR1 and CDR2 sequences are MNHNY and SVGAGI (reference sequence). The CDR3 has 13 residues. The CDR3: CASAGHESDTQYF.

The CDR3 here is CATTPGANVLTF. The chain joins TRBV15 to TRBJ2-6; TCRdb picks TRBD2, but there is no DNA to check that call. Germline CDR1 LNHNV, CDR2 YYDKDF (reference sequence). The CDR3 contains 12 residues.

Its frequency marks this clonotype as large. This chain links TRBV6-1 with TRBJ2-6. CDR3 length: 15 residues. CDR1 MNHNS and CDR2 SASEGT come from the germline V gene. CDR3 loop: CASSEQSSGANVLTF.

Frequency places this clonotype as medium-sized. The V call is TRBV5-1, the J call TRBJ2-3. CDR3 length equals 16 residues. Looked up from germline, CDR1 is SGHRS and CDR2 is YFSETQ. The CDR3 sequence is CASSLGPLRSGDTQYF.

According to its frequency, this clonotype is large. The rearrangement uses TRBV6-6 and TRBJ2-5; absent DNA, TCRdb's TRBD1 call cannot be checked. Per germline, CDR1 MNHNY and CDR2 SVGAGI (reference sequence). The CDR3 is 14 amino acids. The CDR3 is CASSSWTGEETQYF.

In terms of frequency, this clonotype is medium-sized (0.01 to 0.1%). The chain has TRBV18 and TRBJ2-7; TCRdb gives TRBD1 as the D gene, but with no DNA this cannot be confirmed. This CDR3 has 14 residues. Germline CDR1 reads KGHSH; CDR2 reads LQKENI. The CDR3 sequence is CASSPGAQRDEQYF.